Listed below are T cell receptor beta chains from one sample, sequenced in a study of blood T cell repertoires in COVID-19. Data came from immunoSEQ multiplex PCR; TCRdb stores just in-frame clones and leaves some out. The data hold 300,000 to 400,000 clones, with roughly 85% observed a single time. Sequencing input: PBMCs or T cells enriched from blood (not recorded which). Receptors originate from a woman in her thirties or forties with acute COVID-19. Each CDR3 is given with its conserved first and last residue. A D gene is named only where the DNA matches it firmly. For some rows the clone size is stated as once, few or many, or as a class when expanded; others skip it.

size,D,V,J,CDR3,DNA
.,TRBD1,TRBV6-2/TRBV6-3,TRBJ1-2,CASSYSVTGSGYTF,TGTGCCAGCAGTTACTCGGTGACAGGGAGTGGCTACACCTTC
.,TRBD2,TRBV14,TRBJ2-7,CASSQGTSGASRLWEQYF,TGTGCCAGCAGCCAAGGGACTAGCGGGGCCTCGAGGTTGTGGGAGCAGTACTTC
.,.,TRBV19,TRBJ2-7,CASSPLPGQGRTSEYEQYF,TGTGCCAGTAGCCCACTTCCGGGACAGGGACGGACTAGCGAATACGAGCAGTACTTC
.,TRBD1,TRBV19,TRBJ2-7,CASRITGTGAYEQYF,TGTGCCAGTAGAATAACCGGGACAGGGGCCTACGAGCAGTACTTC
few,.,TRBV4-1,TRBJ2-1,CASSQAPGSSYNEQFF,TGCGCCAGCAGCCAAGCTCCGGGAAGCTCCTACAATGAGCAGTTCTTC
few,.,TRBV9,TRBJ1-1,CATGDSLQGEAFF,TGTGCCACAGGTGACAGCCTGCAAGGTGAAGCTTTCTTT
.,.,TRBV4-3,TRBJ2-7,CASSQDLRYEQYF,TGCGCCAGCAGCCAAGACCTCCGCTACGAGCAGTACTTC
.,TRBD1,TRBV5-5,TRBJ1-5,CASSLGPGQGDQPQHF,TGTGCCAGCAGCTTAGGACCGGGACAGGGGGATCAGCCCCAGCATTTT
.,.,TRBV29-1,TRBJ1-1,CSVEVAGLNTEAFF,TGCAGCGTTGAAGTCGCAGGGTTGAACACTGAAGCTTTCTTT
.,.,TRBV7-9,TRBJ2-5,CASSLGRSGGGGYQETQYF,TGTGCCAGCAGCTTAGGGAGAAGTGGCGGGGGCGGGTACCAAGAGACCCAGTACTTC
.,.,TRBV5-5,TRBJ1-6,CASNGNSYNSPLHF,TGTGCCAGCAACGGGAACTCCTATAATTCACCCCTCCACTTT
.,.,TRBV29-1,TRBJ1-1,CSVVLGRTEAFF,TGCAGCGTTGTATTAGGGAGGACTGAAGCTTTCTTT
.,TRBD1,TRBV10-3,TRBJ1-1,CAISERAGGIHF,TGTGCCATCAGTGAGCGGGCAGGGGGAATTCACTTT
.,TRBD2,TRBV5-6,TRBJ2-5,CASSLAVSSGGETQYF,TGTGCCAGCAGCTTGGCCGTGTCTAGCGGGGGGGAGACCCAGTACTTC
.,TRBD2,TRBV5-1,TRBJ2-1,CASSFSGSSYNEQFF,TGCGCCAGCAGCTTTAGCGGGAGCTCCTACAATGAGCAGTTCTTC
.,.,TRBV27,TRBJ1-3,CASCLTGYPGNTIYF,TGTGCCAGCTGCTTAACAGGGTATCCTGGAAACACCATATATTTT
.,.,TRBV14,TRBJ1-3,CASSQGRLPGNTIYF,TGTGCCAGCAGCCAAGGTAGACTACCTGGAAACACCATATATTTT
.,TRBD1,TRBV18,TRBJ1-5,CASSPTGIQPQHF,TGTGCCAGCTCACCGACAGGGATACAGCCCCAGCATTTT
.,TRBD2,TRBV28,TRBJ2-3,CASSLAGTSGYTQYF,TGTGCCAGCAGCCTCGCCGGGACTAGCGGCTATACGCAGTATTTT
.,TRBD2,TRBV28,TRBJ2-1,CASSASDHRTSGKLGEQFF,TGTGCCAGCAGTGCGTCAGACCATCGGACTAGCGGGAAGCTCGGTGAGCAGTTCTTC
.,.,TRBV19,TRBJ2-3,CASGFSSGIPQDTQYF,TGTGCCAGTGGGTTCTCCTCCGGGATACCACAGGATACGCAGTATTTT
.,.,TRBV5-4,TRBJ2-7,CATRLERSYEQYF,TGTGCCACCCGACTAGAACGCTCCTACGAGCAGTACTTC
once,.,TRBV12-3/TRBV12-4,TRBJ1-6,CASSLWSKRVHF,TGTGCCAGCAGTTTATGGTCTAAGAGGGTCCACTTT
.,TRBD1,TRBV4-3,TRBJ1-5,CASSRDPVTGDNQPQHF,TGCGCCAGCAGTCGGGATCCGGTGACAGGGGACAATCAGCCCCAGCATTTT
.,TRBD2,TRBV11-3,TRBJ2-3,CASSQGLAGPSGDTQYF,TGTGCCAGCAGCCAAGGACTAGCGGGGCCTTCGGGAGATACGCAGTATTTT
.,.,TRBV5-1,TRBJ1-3,CASSLQFSGNTIYF,TGCGCCAGCAGCTTACAGTTCTCTGGAAACACCATATATTTT
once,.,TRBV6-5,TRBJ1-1,CASKTGDLNTEAFF,TGTGCCAGCAAGACGGGAGACCTAAACACTGAAGCTTTCTTT
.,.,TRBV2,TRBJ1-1,CASSSRDTNTEAFF,TGTGCCAGCAGCTCCCGGGACACAAACACTGAAGCTTTCTTT